This is a list of T cell receptor beta chains from one sample in a study of blood T cells in healthy people across ages. TCRdb redid the calling of the 5' RACE reads with MiXCR, one entry per CDR3 protein. The table includes around 1.1 million distinct CDR3 sequences, more than 30% detected once. The sequenced sample was blood. Receptors were obtained from a man in his late teens or twenties in good health. CDR3s include the opening cysteine and the closing phenylalanine or tryptophan. Each record gives: D gene, V gene, J gene, clone size, CDR3 protein, CDR3 DNA. A D gene is named only where the DNA matches it firmly. A clone size is listed for some rows: how often the clone was seen (once, few, many), or a class if it is expanded.

>-|TRBV9|TRBJ2-2|-
CASSARQVLANTGELFF
TGTGCCAGCAGCGCTCGACAGGTCCTGGCGAACACCGGGGAGCTGTTTTTT
>TRBD1|TRBV12-3/TRBV12-4|TRBJ2-2|-
CASRGPGQGTAGELFF
TGTGCCAGCAGGGGACCGGGACAGGGTACCGCCGGGGAGCTGTTTTTT
>TRBD2|TRBV20-1|TRBJ2-1|-
CSARERGYNEQFF
TGCAGTGCTAGAGAGCGGGGGTACAATGAGCAGTTCTTC
>-|TRBV5-1|TRBJ1-1|few
CASSPGAEGTEAFF
TGCGCCAGCAGCCCGGGGGCCGAGGGCACTGAAGCTTTCTTT
>-|TRBV12-3/TRBV12-4|TRBJ1-2|-
CASSPLGGSGYGYTF
TGTGCCAGCAGTCCCTTAGGGGGGTCAGGCTATGGCTACACCTTC
>-|TRBV4-1|TRBJ2-5|-
CASRPDIEETQYF
TGCGCCAGCAGGCCGGACATTGAAGAGACCCAGTACTTC
>TRBD1|TRBV6-1|TRBJ2-1|-
CASTRTGDTYNEQFF
TGTGCCAGCACCCGAACAGGGGATACCTACAATGAGCAGTTCTTC
>-|TRBV12-3/TRBV12-4|TRBJ2-1|-
CASSTSMGTQFF
TGTGCCAGCAGCACCTCCATGGGGACCCAGTTCTTC
>-|TRBV28|TRBJ2-3|-
CASSPTGSGDTQYF
TGTGCCAGCAGTCCAACGGGTTCTGGAGATACGCAGTATTTT
>-|TRBV6-5|TRBJ1-1|-
CASTHTGQGTNTEAFF
TGTGCCAGCACCCACACGGGGCAGGGGACGAACACTGAAGCTTTCTTT
>-|TRBV5-1|TRBJ1-5|-
CASSLGGEPYQPQHF
TGCGCCAGCAGCTTGGGTGGAGAGCCGTATCAGCCCCAGCATTTT
>-|TRBV20-1|TRBJ2-1|-
CSASEGGNRNEQFF
TGCAGTGCTAGCGAAGGTGGGAATAGGAATGAGCAGTTCTTC
>TRBD1|TRBV7-9|TRBJ2-7|few
CASSFRDRGSEQYF
TGTGCCAGCAGCTTCCGGGACAGGGGAAGCGAGCAGTACTTC
>-|TRBV6-5|TRBJ2-3|few
CALGKGCTDTQYF
TGTGCCCTAGGGAAGGGTTGCACAGATACGCAGTATTTT
>TRBD2|TRBV5-1|TRBJ2-1|many
CASNYERTSGLMGEQFF
TGCGCCAGCAACTACGAACGGACTAGCGGGTTGATGGGTGAGCAGTTCTTC
>TRBD1|TRBV7-8|TRBJ1-2|-
CASSMSGTEPYGYTF
TGTGCCAGCAGCATGTCCGGGACAGAACCCTATGGCTACACCTTC
>-|TRBV6-1|TRBJ1-4|-
CASSESTTGEKLFF
TGTGCCAGCAGTGAATCCACTACAGGGGAAAAACTGTTTTTT
>TRBD1|TRBV13|TRBJ2-1|many
CASSSNDFRGPDNEQFF
TGTGCCAGCAGCAGCAACGACTTCAGGGGGCCCGACAATGAGCAGTTCTTC
>TRBD1|TRBV3-1|TRBJ2-7|-
CASSQDGDRTYEQYF
TGTGCCAGCAGCCAAGATGGGGACAGGACCTACGAGCAGTACTTC
>-|TRBV20-1|TRBJ1-5|-
CSARVGVGHQPQHF
TGCAGTGCTAGAGTGGGAGTAGGGCATCAGCCCCAGCATTTT
>-|TRBV2|TRBJ1-2|-
CASSERKGGPNYGYTF
TGTGCCAGCAGTGAACGTAAGGGCGGCCCTAACTATGGCTACACCTTC
>-|TRBV20-1|TRBJ1-2|few
CSARKVGADGYTF
TGCAGTGCTAGAAAGGTTGGGGCGGATGGCTACACCTTC
>-|TRBV12-3/TRBV12-4|TRBJ2-1|-
CASTPNHLNEQFF
TGTGCCAGCACCCCTAACCACTTAAATGAGCAGTTCTTC
>TRBD1|TRBV12-3/TRBV12-4|TRBJ2-7|few
CASSFGQGAYNEQYF
TGTGCCAGCAGCTTTGGGCAGGGGGCTTACAATGAGCAGTACTTC
>TRBD1|TRBV20-1|TRBJ1-5|-
CSAPLRGQGYSNQPQHF
TGCAGTGCTCCCCTGAGGGGGCAGGGCTATAGCAATCAGCCCCAGCATTTT
>TRBD1|TRBV20-1|TRBJ2-1|-
CSADRRVAHNEQFF
TGCAGTGCGGACAGGAGAGTGGCACACAATGAGCAGTTCTTC
>-|TRBV20-1|TRBJ2-1|-
CSASVRSSYNEQFF
TGCAGTGCTAGCGTCAGGAGCTCCTACAATGAGCAGTTCTTC
>-|TRBV5-1|TRBJ2-3|-
CASSLYPPHLATDTQYF
TGCGCCAGCAGCTTGTACCCCCCCCATTTGGCGACAGATACGCAGTATTTT
>TRBD1|TRBV6-6|TRBJ2-1|many
CASSSQEGDRGNEQFF
TGTGCCAGCAGTTCGCAAGAAGGAGACAGGGGCAATGAGCAGTTCTTC
>TRBD1|TRBV7-2|TRBJ2-7|few
CASSPPGQGDYEQYF
TGTGCCAGCAGCCCCCCGGGACAGGGTGACTACGAGCAGTACTTC
>-|TRBV5-1|TRBJ2-6|few
CASSLGVLSGANVLTF
TGCGCCAGCAGCTTGGGAGTTCTCTCTGGGGCCAACGTCCTGACTTTC